This TCR beta chain was retrieved from a study of cytomegalovirus exposure and HLA in healthy donors. Broader study findings: Excluded were some V segments that proved indistinguishable, including TRBV6-2 and TRBV6-3. The classifier, whose performance was assessed in both the original and validation cohorts, reportedly diagnosed cytomegalovirus status with high specificity and sensitivity.

The PCR had 60 Vbeta and 13 Jbeta primers. The table came from immunoSEQ multiplex PCR; TCRdb's copy has only in-frame clones and leaves some out. The data contain 250,000 to 350,000 clones, 80% of them seen just once; the ten biggest clones take up about 0.28%. To note about this clone: Its target is unknown.

Germline loops: CDR1 MNHNY, CDR2 SVGAGI (reference sequence). The CDR3 has 15 amino acids. J was trimmed by 0 bases and V by 6 bases; bases with no gene match: 3. The source of this sequence is a girl aged 2 to 10 in good health and CMV-seronegative. The chain employs TRBV6-6 and TRBJ2-7; TRBD2 aligns across 12 bases. Sequenced material: PBMCs. The CDR3 loop reads CASRRLAGDSYEQYF. The CDR3 coding sequence is TGTGCCAGCAGACGACTAGCGGGGGACTCCTACGAGCAGTACTTC.